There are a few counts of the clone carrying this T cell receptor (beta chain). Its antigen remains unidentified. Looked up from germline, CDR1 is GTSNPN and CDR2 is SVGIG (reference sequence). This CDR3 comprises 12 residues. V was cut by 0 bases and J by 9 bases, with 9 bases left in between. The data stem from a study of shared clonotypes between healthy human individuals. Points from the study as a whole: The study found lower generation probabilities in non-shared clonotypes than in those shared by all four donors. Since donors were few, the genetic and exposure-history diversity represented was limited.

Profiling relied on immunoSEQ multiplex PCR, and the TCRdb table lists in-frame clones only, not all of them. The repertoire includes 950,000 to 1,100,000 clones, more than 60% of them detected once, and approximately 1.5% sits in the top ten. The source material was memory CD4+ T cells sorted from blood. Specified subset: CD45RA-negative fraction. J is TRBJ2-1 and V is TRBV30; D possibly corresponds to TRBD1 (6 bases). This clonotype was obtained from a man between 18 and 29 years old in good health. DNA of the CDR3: TGTGCCTGGAGTGTAAGGGGGAGTGAGCAGTTCTTC. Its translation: CAWSVRGSEQFF.